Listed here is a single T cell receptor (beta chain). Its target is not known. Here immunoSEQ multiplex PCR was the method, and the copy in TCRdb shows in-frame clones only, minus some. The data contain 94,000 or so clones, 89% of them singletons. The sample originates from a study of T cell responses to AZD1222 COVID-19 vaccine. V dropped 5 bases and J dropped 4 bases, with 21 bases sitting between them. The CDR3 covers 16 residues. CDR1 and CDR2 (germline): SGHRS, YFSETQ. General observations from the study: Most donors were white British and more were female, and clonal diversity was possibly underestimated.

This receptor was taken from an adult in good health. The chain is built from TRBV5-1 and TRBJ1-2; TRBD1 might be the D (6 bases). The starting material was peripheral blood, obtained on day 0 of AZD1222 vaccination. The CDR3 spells CASSRGGGRGGYGYTF. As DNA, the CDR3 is TGCGCCAGCAGTCGTGGAGGAGGCAGGGGAGGCTATGGCTACACCTTC.